This paragraph covers one T cell receptor beta chain sequence. The source of the sample is a study of cytomegalovirus exposure and HLA in healthy donors. The CDR3 has 13 residues. CDR1 SEHNR and CDR2 FQNEAQ come from the germline V gene (reference sequence). With 5 bases clipped from V and 10 bases from J, the junction kept 7 bases outside the gene matches. The PCR contained 60 Vbeta and 13 Jbeta primers. Using immunoSEQ multiplex PCR, the repertoire was profiled, and TCRdb retains in-frame clones only, with some absent. The sample comprises over 130,000 clones, 65% to 90% of which are singletons, and 1.2% rests with the top ten.

The clonotype originates from a female donor in good health and CMV-seronegative. Source material: PBMCs. V gene TRBV7-9 combines with J gene TRBJ2-1; TRBD1 matches 8 bases. The CDR3 DNA follows: TGTGCCAGCAGCCCTCAGGGGGCGTGGGAGCAGTTCTTC. Protein: CASSPQGAWEQFF. Full variable domain (remainder filled in from reference TRBV7-9 and TRBJ2-1): DTGVSQNPRHKITKRGQNVTFRCDPISEHNRLYWYRQTLGQGPEFLTYFQNEAQLEKSRLLSDRFSAERPKGSFSTLEIQRTEQGDSAMYLCASSPQGAWEQFFGPGTRLTVL.